Detailed here is one TCR beta chain. Its matching antigen is unknown. This sample stems from a study of CD8 T cells in Susac syndrome. Study background: There were Susac syndrome patients who were therapy-naive at blood draw, others on corticosteroids, and others on intravenous immunoglobulin alone. General study findings and limits: Repertoires of Susac syndrome CD4+ T cells lacked clonal expansion.

Per germline, CDR1 SEHNR and CDR2 FQNEAQ (reference sequence). The trim removed 6 bases at V and 5 bases at J, leaving 14 bases unmatched. The CDR3 runs 17 residues. Random-hexamer reverse transcription was applied to roughly 0.5 to 1 ug RNA. TCR beta CDR3 was amplified by immunoSEQ covering 54 Vbeta and 13 Jbeta. TCRdb fed the immunoSEQ multiplex PCR reads into MiXCR, producing one record per CDR3 protein. This table holds about 200,000 distinct CDR3 sequences, 91% found once. The TCR originated in a human donor with Susac syndrome. The rearrangement links TRBV7-9 to TRBJ2-1; 9 bases agree with TRBD1. What was sequenced was CD4+ T cells from PBMCs. The CDR3 nucleotides are TGTGCCAGCAGGCAAACTTTCCGGGACAGGGTAGACAATGAGCAGTTCTTC. Residues: CASRQTFRDRVDNEQFF.